This TCR beta chain is from a study of T cells after posttransplantation cyclophosphamide. The CDR3 consists of 14 residues. V was trimmed by 0 bases and J by 2 bases, leaving 6 bases between them. Germline CDR1 reads SGHRS; CDR2 reads YFSETQ. Only in-frame clones appear in the TCRdb table, and some are missing; sequencing was by immunoSEQ multiplex PCR. The sample includes about 30,000 clones, around 90% of them seen just once. The naive gate required viable CD3+CD4+ or CD3+CD8+ cells with CCR7+CD45RA+CD45RO-CD95-CD27+CD28+ phenotype. The receptor was isolated from a man aged 30 to 45 in good health and a related stem cell transplant donor. The chain is built from TRBV5-1 and TRBJ2-1; the D gene is possibly TRBD1 (6 bases). The sample comprised naive CD4+ T cells sorted from blood. CDR3 sequence: CASSLGTAYNEQFF. CDR3 sequence (DNA): TGCGCCAGCAGCTTGGGGACAGCCTACAATGAGCAGTTCTTC.